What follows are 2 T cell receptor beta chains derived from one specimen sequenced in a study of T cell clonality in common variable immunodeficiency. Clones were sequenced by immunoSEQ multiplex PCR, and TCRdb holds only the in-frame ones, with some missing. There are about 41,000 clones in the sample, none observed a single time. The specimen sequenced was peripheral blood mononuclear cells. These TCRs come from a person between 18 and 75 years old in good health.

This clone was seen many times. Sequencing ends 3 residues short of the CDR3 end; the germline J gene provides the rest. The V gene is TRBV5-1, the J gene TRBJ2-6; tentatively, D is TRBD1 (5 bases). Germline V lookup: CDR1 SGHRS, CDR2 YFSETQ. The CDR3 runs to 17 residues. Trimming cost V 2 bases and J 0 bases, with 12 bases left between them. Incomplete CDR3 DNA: TGCGCCAGCAGCTTCTTGCAGGGCCCCTCTGGGGCCAACGTC. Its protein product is CASSFLQGPSGANV. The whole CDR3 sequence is CASSFLQGPSGANVLTF.

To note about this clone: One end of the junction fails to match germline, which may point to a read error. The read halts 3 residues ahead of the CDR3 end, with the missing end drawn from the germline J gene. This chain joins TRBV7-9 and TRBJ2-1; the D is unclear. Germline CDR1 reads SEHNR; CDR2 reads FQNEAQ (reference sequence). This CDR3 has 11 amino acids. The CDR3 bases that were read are TGTTCCAGCAGCTTAGGCGATGAG. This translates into CSSSLGDE. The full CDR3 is CSSSLGDEQFF.